Listed here is a single TCR beta chain. Trimming took off 4 bases at V and 3 bases at J, with 13 bases between the two ends. Germline CDR1 is SGHAT and CDR2 is FQNNGV. The length of the CDR3 is 15 residues. This sample is drawn from a study of cytomegalovirus exposure and HLA in healthy donors. Vbeta (60) and Jbeta (13) primers were used in the PCR. The data were produced by immunoSEQ multiplex PCR, yet TCRdb's version contains in-frame clones alone and is incomplete. The table lists roughly 180,000 clones, more than 80% of them singletons. The sample consisted of PBMCs. The TCR comes from a woman between 18 and 29 years old in good health and CMV-seronegative. The chain links TRBV11-2 to TRBJ1-3, with D unresolved. This chain's CDR3 is CASSWALGSGNTIYF. The CDR3 DNA reads TGTGCCAGCAGCTGGGCACTTGGGAGTGGAAACACCATATATTTT.